One and the same sample provided the 21 T cell receptor beta chains below, sequenced in a study of blood T cell repertoires in COVID-19 (dated by TCRdb to the early 2020s). Receptors were amplified or captured by the immunoSEQ multiplex PCR assay. TCRdb limited this immuneACCESS table to in-frame rearrangements with V and J called. A share of clones is missing; checked studies link under half to unresolved V genes, and the rest is unexplained. This sample comprises about 270,000 clones, more than 70% of them detected only once. The ten largest clonotypes hold roughly 1.2% of the sample. The source material was PBMCs or T cells enriched from blood (not recorded which). These receptors were obtained from a woman aged 40 to 50 with acute COVID-19.

The CDR3 DNA is TGTGCCAGCAGCGAGGGGGGGATCCCTGGCTACACCTTC. Protein sequence: CASSEGGIPGYTF. The V and J genes are TRBV9 and TRBJ1-2; possible D gene TRBD1, 6 bases. From germline, CDR1 is SGDLS and CDR2 YYNGEE. This CDR3 spans 13 amino acids. Between the trimmed V and J ends, which lost 3 bases and 7 bases, there was a span of 13 bases. Full variable domain (missing parts from reference TRBV9 and TRBJ1-2): DSGVTQTPKHLITATGQRVTLRCSPRSGDLSVYWYQQSLDQGLQFLIQYYNGEERAKGNILERFSAQQFPDLHSELNLSSLELGDSALYFCASSEGGIPGYTFGSGTRLTVV.

The chain has TRBV7-8 and TRBJ2-1; 7 bases are a match to TRBD2. Per the germline V gene, CDR1 is SGHVS and CDR2 is FQNEAQ. CDR3 length: 15 residues. The J segment lost 2 bases and the V segment lost 2 bases, leaving 3 bases of the junction unmatched. CDR3 residues: CASSLRLAPYNEQFF. DNA for the CDR3: TGTGCCAGCAGCTTAAGACTAGCCCCCTACAATGAGCAGTTCTTC.

The CDR3 DNA reads as TGCGCCAGCAGCCAGGGGACAGGGTGGATAAATCAGCCCCAGCATTTT. It yields the protein CASSQGTGWINQPQHF. The chain combines TRBV4-1 with TRBJ1-5; 9 nucleotides agree with TRBD1. The ends lost 3 bases at V and 4 bases at J; junction bases unmatched: 7. Germline V gene data show CDR1 as MGHRA and CDR2 as YSYEKL. The CDR3 has 16 residues.

The rearrangement joins TRBV11-3 to TRBJ1-5; TRBD1 matches at 7 bases. CDR1 and CDR2 (germline): SGHNT, YENEEA. Trimming removed 1 base from V and 2 bases from J; junction bases left unmatched: 8. The CDR3 extends over 17 amino acids. This chain's CDR3 is CASSLVVGQFRNQPQHF. The CDR3 bases are TGTGCCAGCAGCTTAGTTGTGGGACAGTTTCGCAATCAGCCCCAGCATTTT.

The chain has TRBV24-1 and TRBJ2-7, with TRBD1 matching 8 bases. CDR1 and CDR2 from the germline V gene are KGHDR and SFDVKD. V trimming: 6 bases; J trimming: 4 bases; junction bases outside the gene matches: 10. This CDR3 region has 15 residues. CDR3 in DNA: TGTGCCACCAGTAAAGGACAGGGAAGAGGGTACGAGCAGTACTTC. Translating it yields CATSKGQGRGYEQYF.

The gene calls are TRBV21-1 and TRBJ2-1; the D call in the table, TRBD2, was not verified against the DNA. TRBV21-1 is marked as a pseudogene. This CDR3 spans 15 amino acids. For the CDR3, the DNA is TGTGCCAGCAGCCCCCGAAGGACTAGCGTGGATGAGCAGTTCTTC. This gives the protein CASSPRRTSVDEQFF.

V and J are TRBV6-5 and TRBJ2-2, with a tentative D call TRBD1 (6 bases). The CDR3 is 14 amino acids. Deletions cut 4 bases from V and 5 bases from J, with 11 bases between. The germline V gene has CDR1 MNHEY and CDR2 SVGAGI. The DNA of the CDR3 is TGTGCCAGCAGTTCCGGGACAAATACCGGGGAGCTGTTTTTT. Its protein is CASSSGTNTGELFF.

The V call is TRBV7-9, the J call TRBJ2-1; 12 bases line up with TRBD2. Germline V CDR1 and CDR2: SEHNR, FQNEAQ (reference sequence). V shed 5 bases, J shed 6 bases, and the junction held 2 bases outside the gene matches. The CDR3 runs to 14 residues. The CDR3 nucleotides are TGTGCCAGCAGCATGACTAGCGGGAGCAATGAGCAGTTCTTC. This sequence encodes CASSMTSGSNEQFF.

This clone was counted a single time. The V and J genes are TRBV28 and TRBJ1-2, with a possible D match to TRBD1 (5 bases). Trimming stripped 4 bases from V and 5 bases from J, with 17 bases between. CDR1 is MDHEN and CDR2 is SYDVKM in the germline V gene. The CDR3 has 15 amino acids. In DNA, the CDR3 is TGTGCCAGCAGTTCCCAAGGGGCCCCTTGGTATGGCTACACCTTC. This translates into CASSSQGAPWYGYTF.

This clone came up once. The chain uses TRBV10-3 and TRBJ2-3; 12 nucleotides line up with TRBD2. V gave up 6 bases and J gave up 0 bases; unmatched junction bases: 4. There are 16 residues in the CDR3. CDR1 and CDR2 from the germline V gene are ENHRY and SYGVKD. CDR3 amino acids: CAIRRTSGTSTDTQYF. CDR3 nucleotide sequence: TGTGCCATCAGAAGGACTAGCGGGACCAGCACAGATACGCAGTATTTT.

This chain connects TRBV6-2 or TRBV6-3 to TRBJ2-7, with 7 bases lining up with TRBD2. The germline V gene has CDR1 MNHEY and CDR2 SVGEGT. The CDR3 is made up of 19 amino acids. The junction had 25 bases not matched to a gene; V was cut back by 6 bases and J by 5 bases. The CDR3 DNA is TGTGCCAGCAGCTATCCCTCGCGATTGTCGGGGGGTGATATAGACGAGCAGTACGTC. It translates to CASSYPSRLSGGDIDEQYV.

V and J are TRBV30 and TRBJ1-1; 12 bases fit TRBD1. This CDR3 has 19 amino acids. Per the germline V gene, CDR1 is GTSNPN and CDR2 is SVGIG (reference sequence). The ends lost 0 bases at V and 0 bases at J; junction bases unmatched: 11. CDR3 sequence reads: CAWSVGWGGTGGMNTEAFF. CDR3 bases: TGTGCCTGGAGTGTAGGTTGGGGCGGGACAGGGGGCATGAACACTGAAGCTTTCTTT.

This sequence joins TRBV9 and TRBJ2-5; TRBD2 agrees at 8 bases. CDR3 length: 15 residues. Per germline, CDR1 SGDLS and CDR2 YYNGEE. The trim removed 0 bases at V and 6 bases at J, leaving 7 bases unmatched. The CDR3 protein is CASSVGGSGTKTQYF. CDR3 in DNA: TGTGCCAGCAGCGTAGGGGGTAGCGGGACAAAGACCCAGTACTTC.

This rearrangement joins TRBV18 to TRBJ1-1; perhaps TRBD1 as D (5 bases). CDR3 length equals 15 residues. Trimming removed 1 base from V and 0 bases from J, with 9 bases in between. The germline V gene encodes CDR1 KGHSH and CDR2 LQKENI. Written as DNA, the CDR3 is TGTGCCAGCTCACCACTCCAGACAGTGAACACTGAAGCTTTCTTT. It translates to CASSPLQTVNTEAFF.

The genes are TRBV5-4 and TRBJ2-4; TRBD2 agrees at 10 bases. J lost 11 bases, V lost 4 bases, and 15 bases had no gene match. CDR3 size: 16 residues. CDR1 and CDR2 from the germline V gene are SGHNT and YYREEE (reference sequence). CDR3 DNA sequence: TGTGCCAGCAGCACGCGGACTAGCGGCCCCCAAGCAGTTCAGTACTTC. The encoded protein is CASSTRTSGPQAVQYF.

J is TRBJ2-3 and V is TRBV27, with 8 bases aligning to TRBD2. This CDR3 has 20 amino acids. CDR1 is MNHEY and CDR2 is SMNVEV in the germline V gene (reference sequence). With 8 bases clipped from V and 7 bases from J, the junction kept 29 bases outside the gene matches. CDR3 amino acids: CASSTPGTSFWPRTNNTQYF. The CDR3 DNA is TGTGCCAGCTCTACCCCCGGGACTAGTTTTTGGCCGCGAACCAACAATACGCAGTATTTT.

V is TRBV25-1 and J is TRBJ2-1; the D gene is possibly TRBD1 (6 bases). V lost 6 bases and J lost 0, with 12 bases in between. The CDR3 has 15 residues. The germline CDR1 and CDR2 sequences are MGHDK and SYGVNS. The CDR3 protein is CASRGDRSSYNEQFF. CDR3 DNA sequence: TGTGCCAGCAGAGGAGACAGGAGCTCCTACAATGAGCAGTTCTTC.

This clone was counted once. The J gene is TRBJ2-5, the V gene TRBV10-3, with D maybe TRBD1 (5 bases). Trimming shortened V by 2 bases and J by 1 base, and 5 bases separated the two germline ends. This CDR3 is 13 amino acids long. From germline, CDR1 is ENHRY and CDR2 SYGVKD. CDR3 loop: CAISERGQETQYF. The CDR3, as DNA: TGTGCCATCAGTGAGAGGGGCCAAGAGACCCAGTACTTC.

The chain employs TRBV10-3 and TRBJ2-2, with D uncertain. CDR1 and CDR2 from the germline V gene are ENHRY and SYGVKD. Trimming stripped 0 bases from V and 3 bases from J, with 8 bases between. This CDR3 has 15 amino acids. The DNA of the CDR3 is TGTGCCATCAGTGAGTCCACCGTAGACACCGGGGAGCTGTTTTTT. Amino acid sequence: CAISESTVDTGELFF.

The chain has TRBV6-5 and TRBJ1-2; 7 bases align to TRBD1. Germline CDR1 and CDR2: MNHEY and SVGAGI. The V gene end was trimmed by 0 bases and the J gene end by 2 bases; junction bases not matched to a gene: 3. The CDR3 has 15 residues. The CDR3 sequence: CASSYSLQGNYGYTF. DNA for the CDR3: TGTGCCAGCAGTTACTCCTTACAGGGGAACTATGGCTACACCTTC.

V is TRBV18 and J is TRBJ1-2; D ambiguous. Germline V gene data show CDR1 as KGHSH and CDR2 as LQKENI. CDR3 length equals 17 residues. The ends were cut back, 4 bases at V and 5 bases at J, with 23 bases in the middle. The CDR3, as DNA: TGTGCCAGCTCACAGCTAGCGCCGGGTCGCGGGGAATATGGCTACACCTTC. It encodes CASSQLAPGRGEYGYTF.